The entry below describes one T cell receptor beta chain. Its antigen is still unknown. Data came from immunoSEQ multiplex PCR; TCRdb stores just in-frame clones and leaves some out. The sample consists of about 120,000 clones, around 93% of them appearing once. The CDR3 consists of 12 residues. Germline V gene lookup returns CDR1 SEHNR and CDR2 FQNEAQ (reference sequence). V gave up 1 base and J gave up 9 bases, with 6 bases separating them. This entry is derived from a study of OX40 agonist ivuxolimab in advanced cancers. Background on the study: People who had prior anti-PD-1, anti-PD-L1 or anti-CTLA-4 therapy could take part, and around 40% had some.

General study points: Patients who responded partially at 0.1-3.0 mg/kg showed clonal expansion ranking among the lowest.

Sequencing was performed on CD4+ or CD8+ T cells sorted from blood, taken in a trial of the OX40 agonist ivuxolimab. V is TRBV7-9 and J is TRBJ2-2; D gene unclear. The source of this sequence is an adult with an advanced solid tumor such as melanoma, head and neck, liver or kidney cancer. CDR3 residues: CASSLGHRELFF. DNA of the CDR3: TGTGCCAGCAGCTTAGGGCACCGGGAGCTGTTTTTT.